This T cell receptor (beta chain) was recovered during a study of blood T cell repertoires in COVID-19. Germline V lookup: CDR1 SEHNR, CDR2 FQNEAQ (reference sequence). CDR3 length equals 16 residues. V lost 1 base and J lost 4, with 16 bases in between. Profiled with immunoSEQ multiplex PCR; TCRdb holds only in-frame clones, not every one. The data show about 330,000 clones, approximately 87% seen once. Each recovered donor of Cohort 3 presented with two negative PCRs, clearance, or symptom resolution. The sequencing sample was made of PBMCs or T cells enriched from blood (not recorded which). This receptor was obtained from a woman aged 30 to 39 who had recovered from COVID-19. The genes are TRBV7-9 and TRBJ2-5, with D possibly matching TRBD2 (5 bases). CDR3 in amino acids: CASSLELGFEGETQYF. The CDR3 DNA sequence: TGTGCCAGCAGCTTAGAGCTAGGGTTTGAGGGAGAGACCCAGTACTTC.